This TCR beta chain was profiled in a study of T cells in tuberculosis. Whole-study context: T cells were selected with CD1B tetramers loaded with glucose monomycolate.

Sequencing used immunoSEQ multiplex PCR; TCRdb keeps in-frame clones, though not all of them. The table lists around 10,000 clones, 94% of them singletons. Concerning this clone: Its specificity is not known.

Findings of the study overall: Active tuberculosis patients had shorter CDR3-alpha; the beta difference was nonsignificant. Active tuberculosis alpha repertoires lay closer to GMM-specific TCRs than controls'.

V dropped 1 base and J dropped 9 bases, with 10 bases sitting between them. The CDR3 runs 13 residues. Germline V gene lookup returns CDR1 MGHRA and CDR2 YSYEKL. Sequenced input: PBMCs. The chain uses TRBV4-1 and TRBJ2-1, with D possibly being TRBD1 (6 bases). The clonotype was recovered from an adult with tuberculosis. The CDR3 region is CASSQGGRGEQFF. As DNA, the CDR3 is TGCGCCAGCAGCCAAGGGGGGCGAGGTGAGCAGTTCTTC.